Included here is one T cell receptor beta chain sequence, with context. V gave up 1 base and J gave up 4 bases, with 22 bases separating them. CDR3 length: 17 amino acids. Looked up from germline, CDR1 is DFQATT and CDR2 is SNEGSKA (reference sequence). CD8+CD57+ cell expansion, shown by flow cytometry, had occurred in the patients selected for sequencing. These data are taken from a study of CD8+CD57+ T cells in acquired aplastic anemia. TCR beta VDJ and CDR3 were profiled, and genomic DNA was the template. MiXCR was run by TCRdb on the reads, yielding one entry per CDR3 protein. This sample has about 120,000 distinct CDR3 sequences, with approximately 61% found just once.

Sequenced: sorted CD4+, CD8+, or CD8+CD57+ T cells (not recorded which) from PBMCs. The chain uses TRBV20-1 and TRBJ1-2; D is perhaps TRBD1 (5 bases). The origin of this receptor is a human donor with aplastic anemia. This chain's CDR3 is CSARGSTSRDRSYGYTF. CDR3 bases: TGCAGTGCTAGAGGGTCCACAAGCCGGGACCGAAGCTATGGCTACACCTTC.